This T cell receptor (beta chain) comes out of a study of blood T cell repertoires in COVID-19 (dated by TCRdb to about 2020). Some background on the complete study: Collaborator samples came from the United States, Italy and Spain and covered acute and convalescent phases of COVID-19. Subjects who had been exposed to COVID-19, were actively infected with it, or had recovered from it provided the deeply sampled blood TCRbeta repertoires that made up the dataset. Where HLA class I and class II types were available, the types were taken from metadata supplied by the sample provider, not from assay-based typing. A freely available public database, intended as a resource for researchers studying the immune response to SARS-CoV-2, is where the repertoires were released. Samples were obtained from the ongoing ImmuneRACE study (first 160 participants) and from approximately 1,200 subjects provided by 6 global collaborators. Nearly every sample came with metadata listing a de-identified subject ID, COVID-19 status, age in years and sex. The material from the prospective study consisted of cDNA or gDNA derived from T cells, B-cell-depleted T cells, or PBMCs.

As for this clone: What antigen it recognizes has not been identified. Base qualities were left out, and no much larger clone turns up one base away.

Counted from cysteine to phenylalanine, this CDR3 has 15 amino acids. Just CDR3 DNA is preserved here, 45 bases in frame from base 1. CDR1 MNHNS and CDR2 SASEGT are derived from the germline V gene. The germline ends are 9 bases apart after V is trimmed by 1 base and J by 0 bases. The immunoSEQ Assay, a bias-controlled multiplex PCR, was used to amplify TCRbeta CDR3 regions from genomic DNA. The published analysis was carried out like this. The number of nucleated cells in each sample was estimated by amplification of reference gene primers within the assay. Sequence reads were collapsed and filtered to measure the absolute abundance of every unique TCRbeta CDR3 rearrangement. For each sample, productive Simpson clonality was calculated as the square root of Simpson's diversity index across productive rearrangements. TCRdb stores this immuneACCESS table with in-frame sequences only. Part of the clones is absent; in the studies checked, under half of the shortfall reflects unresolved V genes, and no reason is known for the rest. Clone size and the V and J calls come from that table; the DNA yielded D and trimming. Recorded for this sample are roughly 100,000 clones; about 80% of them occurred a single time. The top ten clones comprise 14% to 15% of the sample.

The paper as a whole reports these results and caveats: Clinical and demographic metadata were provided uncurated, with the amount varying by source and participant.

Whole blood was collected in K2EDTA tubes by collaborating institutions according to the institutions' own protocols. For TCRbeta analysis, collaborator samples were shipped as frozen whole blood, as isolated PBMCs, or as DNA extracted from either sample type. This TCR was recovered from a woman between 55 and 75 years old with acute or convalescent COVID-19. The sequencing input was peripheral blood. In this chain, TRBV6-1 is recombined with TRBJ1-1; TRBD1 could be the D gene, as 5 bases match. CDR3 region: CASSEGQPMNTEAFF. The nucleotide sequence reads as follows: TGTGCCAGCAGTGAAGGACAGCCCATGAACACTGAAGCTTTCTTT.